The source of this T cell receptor (beta chain) is a study of shared clonotypes between healthy human individuals (dated by TCRdb to about 2020). Turning to the overall study: The cohort included three men and a couple of women between 18 and 49 years of age. For each donor, CD4 naive and CD4 memory were each given three plates, CD8 naive was given two plates, and CD8 memory was given one plate. To estimate repertoire size and how much clonotypes are shared between individuals, the study performed deep sequencing of blood TCR repertoires from roughly five healthy adults. Different laboratories and diverse techniques were used to prepare libraries and sequence TCR repertoires, to increase sequencing depth and limit assay-specific biases. Per donor, leukapheresis produced somewhere between about 0.94 and 9 billion PBMCs.

CD8 naive samples consisted of CD45RO-negative cells that were positively selected for CCR7, yielding a CD45RA+CCR7+ population without TemRA cells. The donors were healthy, HIV-negative adults who had no recently reported acute infections or vaccinations. Every donor was a Caucasian adult living in Nashville, Tennessee, USA. After blood collection by leukapheresis, PBMCs were isolated using Ficoll-Histopaque density gradient centrifugation and then cryopreserved in the vapor phase of liquid nitrogen. Purity and quantity of every magnetically sorted T cell population were checked by analytical flow cytometry. Each sorted fraction had its genomic DNA isolated and then quantified by UV absorbance on a Nanodrop 2000c. Using the deep immunoSEQ assay, TCR CDR3 regions were amplified from genomic DNA by multiplex PCR. Genomic DNA extracted from each cell subset was distributed evenly over all wells of several immunoSEQ 96-well plates, and each plate served as one replicate. For sorted subsets, roughly 190 ng of genomic DNA, equivalent to 25,000 to 30,000 T cell genomes, went into each replicate PCR. The purified libraries were quantified using a Qubit 3.0 fluorometer, sized with a Bioanalyzer 2100, and then quantified again using the KAPA Library Quantification kit. A separate single-read 150-cycle Illumina NextSeq 550 flow cell was used to sequence each immunoSEQ 96-well plate. Under the source paper's analysis protocol: Because the immunoSEQ output held only junctional sequences and lacked quality scores, the filtering could not match the filtering applied to full-length reads. To assign V/J genes and CDR3, sequences were annotated using PyIR, a Python wrapper for IgBLAST v1.9, with IMGT germline references. Any read was removed if the V/J assignment was weak (E-value above 1e-6), the CDR3 was missing, or the read contained stop codons, out-of-frame junctions, or ambiguous translated residues. A V3J clonotype was defined by an identical inferred V gene, J gene, and CDR3 amino acid sequence. To compute the percentage overlap between repertoires, the number of shared unique clonotypes was divided by the size of the smaller repertoire. Repertoire richness was assessed with RTK rarefaction, the Chao1 estimator, and Recon v2.1 estimates of unobserved clonotypes. For all TCRbeta clonotypes obtained by the gDNA method from four donors, generation probabilities were computed with OLGA. Not all clones reach the TCRdb copy of this immuneACCESS table, which keeps in-frame sequences only. Checked studies attribute under half of the gap to unresolved V genes and leave the rest unexplained. For V, J and clone size, that table is used; D and trimming come from the DNA. The sample contains 2 million to 2.5 million clones, about 95% of them found a single time. The ten biggest clones cover more than 0.95% of the sample.

V and J lose 8 bases and 7 bases, and a span of 17 bases separates them. The germline V gene gives CDR1 as MDHEN and CDR2 as SYDVKM. The CDR3, cysteine through phenylalanine, is 13 amino acids long. The only DNA kept is the CDR3, 39 bases in frame from the first base. For this clone: The antigen this receptor binds is unknown. No per-base quality is available; no much larger clone lies one base away.

Results and caveats for the whole study, not just this receptor: The genetic and exposure-history diversity represented was limited by the small number of donors. Only blood was sampled, and tissue TCR repertoires likely differ from those in blood. Pairwise subsampling led to the expectation that sequencing depth would affect the degree of clonotype sharing among donors. Roughly 5% of naive CD4, roughly 3.5% of naive CD8, around 2.3% of memory CD4, and over 0.35% of memory CD8 clonotypes were shared across a handful of donors. Compared with non-shared clonotypes, the clonotypes found in all four sorted-subset donors had higher generation probabilities. Naive subsets generally had larger estimated clonotype richness than memory subsets did. Rarefaction of sorted-subset datasets indicated incomplete sequencing despite the large sequencing depth.

The sequencing input was naive CD8+ T cells sorted from blood. The cell subset or site tag for this specimen amounts to: CD45RA+CCR7+. The clonotype originates from a man aged 18 to 30 in good health. The rearrangement combines TRBV28 with TRBJ1-1; the D segment could be TRBD1, given 5 matching bases. The nucleotide sequence reads TGTGCCAGCCTTTTAAGGGGAGGTATTGAAGCTTTCTTT. Its protein is CASLLRGGIEAFF.